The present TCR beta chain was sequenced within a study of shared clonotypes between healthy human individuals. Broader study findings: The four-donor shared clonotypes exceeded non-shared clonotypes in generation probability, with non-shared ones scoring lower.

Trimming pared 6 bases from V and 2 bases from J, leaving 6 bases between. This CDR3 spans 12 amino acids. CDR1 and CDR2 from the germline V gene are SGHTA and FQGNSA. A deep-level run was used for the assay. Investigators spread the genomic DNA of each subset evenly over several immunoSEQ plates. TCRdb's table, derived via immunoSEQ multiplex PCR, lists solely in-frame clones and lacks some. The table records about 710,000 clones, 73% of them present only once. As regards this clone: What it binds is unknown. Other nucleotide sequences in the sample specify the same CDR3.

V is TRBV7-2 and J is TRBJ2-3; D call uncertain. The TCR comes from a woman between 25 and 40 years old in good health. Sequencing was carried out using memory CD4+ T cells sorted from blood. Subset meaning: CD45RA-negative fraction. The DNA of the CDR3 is TGTGCCAGCAGTACCTACACAGATACGCAGTATTTT. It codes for CASSTYTDTQYF. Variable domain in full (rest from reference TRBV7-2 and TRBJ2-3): GAGVSQSPSNKVTEKGKDVELRCDPISGHTALYWYRQSLGQGLEFLIYFQGNSAPDKSGLPSDRFSAERTGGSVSTLTIQRTQQEDSAVYLCASSTYTDTQYFGPGTRLTVL.